Detailed here is one TCR beta chain. Its matching antigen is unknown. These data originate in a study of cytomegalovirus exposure and HLA in healthy donors. At the level of the study: Earlier work reported 117 million unique TCR beta sequences from 150 million to 200 million T cells. Study-wide points: A later analysis revealed that TCR association rates differed between HLA loci, peaking at DRB1 and bottoming out at HLA-C. A prior analysis recorded that most TCR beta V segments were productive about 90% or about 30% of the time.

The V end lost 8 bases, the J end lost 8 bases, and 13 bases lay between the germline ends. The germline gives CDR1 WNHNN, CDR2 SYGVQD (reference sequence). This CDR3 spans 12 amino acids. PCR involved 60 Vbeta and 13 Jbeta primers. The table came from immunoSEQ multiplex PCR; TCRdb's copy has only in-frame clones and leaves some out. The data contain around 190,000 clones, about 80% of them singletons. The sample consisted of PBMCs. The TCR was taken from a woman between 45 and 60 years old in good health and CMV-seronegative. The genes are TRBV10-1 and TRBJ1-5; D is perhaps TRBD1 (6 bases). The CDR3: CASGDTPEPQHF. In nucleotides, the CDR3 is TGCGCCAGCGGGGACACCCCTGAGCCCCAGCATTTT.